This T cell receptor (beta chain) was sequenced for a study of blood T cell repertoires in COVID-19 (dated by TCRdb to about 2020). For context, the study as a whole: Samples from collaborators originated in the United States, Italy and Spain and spanned both the acute and convalescent phases of COVID-19. The material from the prospective study consisted of cDNA or gDNA derived from T cells, B-cell-depleted T cells, or PBMCs. Samples came from the ongoing ImmuneRACE study (first 160 participants) plus 1,254 subjects from 6 global collaborators. Subjects who had been exposed to COVID-19, were actively infected with it, or had recovered from it provided the deeply sampled blood TCRbeta repertoires that made up the dataset. Where HLA class I and class II types were available, the types were taken from metadata supplied by the sample provider, not from assay-based typing. The repertoires were released in a freely available public database meant as a resource for research on the immune response to SARS-CoV-2. A de-identified subject ID, COVID-19 status, age in years and sex were almost always included in the sample metadata.

The germline V gene supplies CDR1 SGHNT and CDR2 YENEEA. Trimming removed 3 bases from V and 2 bases from J, leaving 13 bases between the germline ends. From cysteine to phenylalanine, the CDR3 is 15 amino acids long. This entry keeps only the CDR3 DNA: 45 bases, framed from base 1. TCRbeta CDR3 regions were amplified from genomic DNA by means of the immunoSEQ Assay, a bias-controlled multiplex PCR. The paper's data handling went like this. The number of nucleated cells in each sample was estimated by amplification of reference gene primers within the assay. Sequence reads were collapsed and filtered to measure the absolute abundance of every unique TCRbeta CDR3 rearrangement. For each sample, productive Simpson clonality was calculated as the square root of Simpson's diversity index over productive rearrangements. The table comes from immuneACCESS by way of TCRdb, which keeps in-frame sequences with V and J called. Part of the clones is missing from these tables; in studies checked, under half for an unresolved V gene and the rest for unknown reasons. Clonal size and the V and J genes are those of that table, whereas D and trimming came from the DNA. The sample table holds 250,000 to 400,000 clones, of which about 91% were seen once. The ten largest clones represent 1.5% to 2% of the sample.

This clone was seen once. Its antigen is not yet known. It has no much larger one-base neighbor in the sample; base qualities were not kept. Broader findings and caveats from the paper: The amount of clinical and demographic metadata varied by source and participant and was provided uncurated.

At one collaborating source in Seattle, patients were enrolled during active infection and were followed longitudinally through the course of disease. Whole blood was collected in K2EDTA tubes by collaborating institutions according to the institutions' own protocols. For TCRbeta analysis, collaborators shipped samples in one of three forms: frozen whole blood, isolated PBMCs, or DNA extracted from either of those sample types. Sequencing was carried out using peripheral blood. The receptor chain draws on TRBV11-3 and TRBJ2-5, and perhaps TRBD2 as D gene, on 5 matching bases. The receptor was derived from a woman younger than 45 with COVID-19, enrolled during active disease. The DNA sequence is given as TGTGCCAGCAGCTTCCGGGGAGAAGGACAAGAGACCCAGTACTTC. It translates as CASSFRGEGQETQYF.